A selection of T cell receptor beta chains follows, all from one sample in a study of cytomegalovirus exposure and HLA in healthy donors. Sequencing was performed with immunoSEQ multiplex PCR; in TCRdb, only in-frame clones are kept and a portion is missing. Of some 240,000 clones listed, about nine tenths are singletons. Sequencing was performed on PBMCs. Source of these receptors: a woman aged 18-29 years in good health and CMV-seropositive. CDR3s include the opening cysteine and the closing phenylalanine or tryptophan.

>TRBJ1-2|13|TRBV18
CASSLGGAQSNTF
>TRBJ2-3|16|TRBV9
CASSASGQPSTDTQYF
>TRBJ1-1|12|TRBV30
CAWSGGQTEAFF
>TRBJ2-7|15|TRBV19
CASSIENGATYEQYF
>TRBJ2-2|18|TRBV4-2
CASSQSHSGGRNTGELFF
>.|12|TRBV30
CAWSVRSGELFF
>TRBJ1-2|12|TRBV5-1
CASSTNTYGYTF
>TRBJ2-7|14|TRBV11-2
CASSLQGPLYEQYF
>TRBJ1-1|14|TRBV11-2
CASSFTDMNTEAFF
>TRBJ2-5|15|TRBV7-9
CASSPRTGVVETQYF
>TRBJ2-7|14|TRBV6-5
CASSYSSVPYEQYF
>TRBJ2-3|15|TRBV27
CASRLSGPSTDTQYF
>TRBJ1-2|13|TRBV7-9
CASSPGQDYGYTF
>TRBJ1-3|16|TRBV9
CASSHPSTGAGNTIYF
>TRBJ1-1|15|TRBV7-9
CASSLAYRGRTEAFF
>TRBJ2-3|18|TRBV27
CASSLIQGPPGSTDTQYF
>TRBJ1-4|15|TRBV7-6
CASSPQGSMGEKLFF
>TRBJ2-3|20|TRBV28
CASSPPTLSGDIYSTDTQYF
>TRBJ2-3|16|TRBV27
CASSPRTGGTSDTQYF
>TRBJ1-1|12|TRBV28
CASSRTGTEAFF
>TRBJ1-2|16|TRBV19
CATRIRQVPLNYGYTF
>TRBJ2-7|15|TRBV9
CASSTEGTTAYEQYF
>TRBJ1-4|17|TRBV30
CAWMGLRKGEFIEKLFF
>TRBJ1-1|14|TRBV6-5
CASSYGGGNTEAFF
>TRBJ2-7|14|TRBV10-1
CASSESWDSYEQYF
>TRBJ2-7|13|TRBV6-1
CATLAGGTYEQYF
>TRBJ2-1|16|TRBV9
CASSVGASDYYNEQFF